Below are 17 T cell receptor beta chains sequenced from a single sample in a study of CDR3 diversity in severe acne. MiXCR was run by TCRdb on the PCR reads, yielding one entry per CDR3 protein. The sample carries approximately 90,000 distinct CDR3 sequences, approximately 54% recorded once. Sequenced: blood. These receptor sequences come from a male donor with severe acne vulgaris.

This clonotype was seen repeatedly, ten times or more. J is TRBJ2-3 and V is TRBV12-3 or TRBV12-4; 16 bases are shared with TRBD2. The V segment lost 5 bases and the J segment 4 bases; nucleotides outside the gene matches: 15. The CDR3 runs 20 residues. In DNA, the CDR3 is TGTGCCAGCAGTCAACCGGGACTAGCGGGAGGGAGGGGGAGGCCAGATACGCAGTATTTT. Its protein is CASSQPGLAGGRGRPDTQYF.

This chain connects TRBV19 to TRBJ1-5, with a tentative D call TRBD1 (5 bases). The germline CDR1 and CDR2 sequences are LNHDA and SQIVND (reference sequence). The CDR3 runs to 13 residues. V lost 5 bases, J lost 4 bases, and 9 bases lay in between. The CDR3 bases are TGTGCCAGTAGTCCGGGGGGGAATCAGCCCCAGCATTTT. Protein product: CASSPGGNQPQHF. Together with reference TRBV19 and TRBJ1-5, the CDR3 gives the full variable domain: DGGITQSPKYLFRKEGQNVTLSCEQNLNHDAMYWYRQDPGQGLRLIYYSQIVNDFQKGDIAEGYSVSREKKESFPLTVTSAQKNPTAFYLCASSPGGNQPQHFGDGTRLSIL.

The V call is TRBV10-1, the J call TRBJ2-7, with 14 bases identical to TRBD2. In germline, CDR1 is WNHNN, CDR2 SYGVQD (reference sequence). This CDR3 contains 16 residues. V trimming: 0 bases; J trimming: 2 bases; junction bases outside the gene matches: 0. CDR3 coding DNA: TGCGCCAGCAGTGAGTCGGGACTAGCGGGAGCCTACGAGCAGTACTTC. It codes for CASSESGLAGAYEQYF.

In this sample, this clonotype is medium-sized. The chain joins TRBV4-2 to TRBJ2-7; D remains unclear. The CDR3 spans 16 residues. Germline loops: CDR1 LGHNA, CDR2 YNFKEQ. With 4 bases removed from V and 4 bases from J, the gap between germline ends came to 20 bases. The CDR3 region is CASSPSAVSSGYEQYF. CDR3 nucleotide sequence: TGTGCCAGCAGCCCCTCCGCCGTAAGCAGTGGGTACGAGCAGTACTTC.

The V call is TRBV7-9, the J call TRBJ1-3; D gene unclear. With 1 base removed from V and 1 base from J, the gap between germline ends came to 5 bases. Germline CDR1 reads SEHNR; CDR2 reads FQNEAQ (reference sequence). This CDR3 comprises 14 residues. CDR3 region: CASSLGGSGNTIYF. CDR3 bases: TGTGCCAGCAGCTTAGGGGGTTCTGGAAACACCATATATTTT.

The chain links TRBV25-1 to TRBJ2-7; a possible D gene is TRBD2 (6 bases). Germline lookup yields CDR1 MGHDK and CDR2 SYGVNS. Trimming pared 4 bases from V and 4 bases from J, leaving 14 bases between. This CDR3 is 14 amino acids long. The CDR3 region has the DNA TGTGCCAGCAGTGGACTAGGGCTTCGGTACGAGCAGTACTTC. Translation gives CASSGLGLRYEQYF.

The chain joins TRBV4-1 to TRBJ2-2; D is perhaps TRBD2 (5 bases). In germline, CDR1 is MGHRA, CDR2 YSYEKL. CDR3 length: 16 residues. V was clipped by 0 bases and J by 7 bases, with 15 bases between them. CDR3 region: CASSQDVGSPNGELFF. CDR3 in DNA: TGCGCCAGCAGCCAAGATGTGGGGAGTCCTAACGGGGAGCTGTTTTTT.

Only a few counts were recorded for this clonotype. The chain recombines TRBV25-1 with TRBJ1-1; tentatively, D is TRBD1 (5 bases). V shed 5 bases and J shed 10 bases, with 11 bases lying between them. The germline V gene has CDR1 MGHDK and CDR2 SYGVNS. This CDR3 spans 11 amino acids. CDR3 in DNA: TGTGCCAGCAGTTATGGGGACGGAGCTTTCTTT. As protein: CASSYGDGAFF.

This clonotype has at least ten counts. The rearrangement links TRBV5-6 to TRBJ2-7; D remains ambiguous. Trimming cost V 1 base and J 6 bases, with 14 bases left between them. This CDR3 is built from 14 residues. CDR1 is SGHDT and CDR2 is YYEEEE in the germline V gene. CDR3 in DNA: TGTGCCAGCAGCTTGTTTACGATCGGCGTCGAGCAGTACTTC. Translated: CASSLFTIGVEQYF.

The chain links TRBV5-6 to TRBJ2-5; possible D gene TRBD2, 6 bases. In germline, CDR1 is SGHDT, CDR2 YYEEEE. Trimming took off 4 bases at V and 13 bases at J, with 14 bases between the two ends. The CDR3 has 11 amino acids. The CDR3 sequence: CASSQSGLLYF. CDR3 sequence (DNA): TGTGCCAGCAGCCAATCGGGACTGCTGTACTTC. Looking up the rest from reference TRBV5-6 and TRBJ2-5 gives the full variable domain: DAGVTQSPTHLIKTRGQQVTLRCSPKSGHDTVSWYQQALGQGPQFIFQYYEEEERQRGNFPDRFSGHQFPNYSSELNVNALLLGDSALYLCASSQSGLLYFGPGTRLLVL.

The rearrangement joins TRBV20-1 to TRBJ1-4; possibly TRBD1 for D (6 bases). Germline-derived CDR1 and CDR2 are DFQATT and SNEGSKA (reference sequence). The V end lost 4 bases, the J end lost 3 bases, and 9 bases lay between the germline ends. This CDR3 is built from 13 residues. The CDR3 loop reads CSAKQGSNEKLFF. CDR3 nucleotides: TGCAGTGCTAAACAGGGATCTAATGAAAAACTGTTTTTT.

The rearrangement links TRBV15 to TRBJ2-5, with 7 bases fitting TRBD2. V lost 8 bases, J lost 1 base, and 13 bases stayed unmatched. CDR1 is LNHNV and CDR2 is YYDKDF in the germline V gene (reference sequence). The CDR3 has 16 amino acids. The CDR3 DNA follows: TGTGCCACCGGGACGGGAACGGGAGGAGCCCAAGAGACCCAGTACTTC. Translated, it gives CATGTGTGGAQETQYF.

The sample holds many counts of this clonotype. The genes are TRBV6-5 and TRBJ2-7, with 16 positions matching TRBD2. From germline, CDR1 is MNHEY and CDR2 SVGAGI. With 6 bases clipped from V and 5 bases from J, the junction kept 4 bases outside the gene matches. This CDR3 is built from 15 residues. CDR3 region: CASRGTSGRAHEQYF. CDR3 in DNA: TGTGCCAGCAGAGGGACTAGCGGGAGGGCTCACGAGCAGTACTTC.

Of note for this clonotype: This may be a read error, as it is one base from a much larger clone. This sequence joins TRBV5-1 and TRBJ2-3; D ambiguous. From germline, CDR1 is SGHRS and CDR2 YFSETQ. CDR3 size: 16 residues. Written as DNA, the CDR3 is TGCGCCAGCAACTTGGAAGGTAGCCCAATCACAGATACGCAGTATTTT. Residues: CASNLEGSPITDTQYF.

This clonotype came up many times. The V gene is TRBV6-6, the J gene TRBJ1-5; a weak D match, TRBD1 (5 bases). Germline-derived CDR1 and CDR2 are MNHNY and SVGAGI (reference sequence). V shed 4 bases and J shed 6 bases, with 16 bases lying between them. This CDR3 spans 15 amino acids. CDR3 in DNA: TGTGCCAGCAGTTCTAGAAGGGACGGAGGTCAGCCCCAGCATTTT. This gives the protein CASSSRRDGGQPQHF.

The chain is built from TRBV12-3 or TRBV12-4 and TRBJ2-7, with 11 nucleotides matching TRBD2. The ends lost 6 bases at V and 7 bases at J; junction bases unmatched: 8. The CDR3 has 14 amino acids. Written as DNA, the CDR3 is TGTGCCAGCAGCATTAGCGGGAGGGGGGGGGAGCAGTACTTC. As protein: CASSISGRGGEQYF.

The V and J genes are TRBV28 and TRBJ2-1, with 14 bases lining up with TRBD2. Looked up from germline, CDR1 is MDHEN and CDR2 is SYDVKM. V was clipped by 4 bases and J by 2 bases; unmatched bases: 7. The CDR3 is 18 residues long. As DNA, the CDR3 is TGTGCCAGCAGTTCCTACGGACTAGCGGGGGGAACCTACAATGAGCAGTTCTTC. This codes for CASSSYGLAGGTYNEQFF.